Listed here are 20 T cell receptor beta chains from one sample, sequenced in a study of blood T cell repertoires in COVID-19. The repertoire was sequenced with immunoSEQ multiplex PCR; TCRdb's copy has only in-frame clones and lacks some. The sample yields approximately 200,000 clones, about 83% seen once. Input material: peripheral blood. These receptors were collected from a woman aged 45 to 65 with acute or convalescent COVID-19.

The chain has TRBV30 and TRBJ2-7; tentatively, D is TRBD1 (5 bases). V gave up 3 bases and J gave up 7 bases, with 19 bases separating them. This CDR3 is built from 14 residues. Germline CDR1 GTSNPN, CDR2 SVGIG (reference sequence). CDR3: CAWRDKSGLREQYF. The CDR3 DNA reads as TGTGCCTGGAGGGACAAGTCGGGCTTGAGGGAGCAGTACTTC.

The V and J genes are TRBV24-1 and TRBJ2-1; 11 nucleotides line up with TRBD2. Germline-derived CDR1 and CDR2 are KGHDR and SFDVKD. The ends lost 0 bases at V and 7 bases at J; junction bases unmatched: 10. The CDR3 runs 18 residues. As DNA, the CDR3 is TGTGCCACCAGTGATTTGCATGGCGGCCTAGCGGGAGGAAATGAGCAGTTCTTC. Translated, it gives CATSDLHGGLAGGNEQFF.

This sequence joins TRBV5-4 and TRBJ1-2; D call uncertain. This CDR3 has 15 residues. The V gene lost 4 bases and the J gene lost 0 bases, with 13 bases spanning the gap. Germline V gene sequence: CDR1 SGHNT, CDR2 YYREEE (reference sequence). The CDR3 DNA reads TGTGCCAGCAGCCCGCAAGCGTTAGCTAACTATGGCTACACCTTC. Amino acid sequence: CASSPQALANYGYTF.

The CDR3 DNA reads TGTGCCAGCAGCTTAGGACAGGGCCGGACCGGGGAGCTGTTTTTT. Amino acids: CASSLGQGRTGELFF. This chain joins TRBV9 and TRBJ2-2, with TRBD1 identical over 8 bases. V lost 4 bases and J lost 5; bases outside the gene matches: 7. CDR1 and CDR2 from the germline V gene are SGDLS and YYNGEE. The CDR3 covers 15 residues.

V usage is TRBV7-2 and J usage is TRBJ2-7; weak D call: TRBD1 (6 bases). The V end was cut by 1 base, the J end by 1 base, with 14 bases between. CDR3 size: 16 residues. The germline gives CDR1 SGHTA, CDR2 FQGNSA. CDR3 sequence reads: CASSLEGHSTSYEQYF. CDR3 sequence (DNA): TGTGCCAGCAGCTTAGAGGGACACAGCACTTCCTACGAGCAGTACTTC.

This clone was observed a single time. The junction does not match germline at one end; this may be a read error. This sequence joins TRBV6-1 and TRBJ2-6; a weak D match, TRBD1 (6 bases). The germline V gene has CDR1 MNHNS and CDR2 SASEGT. CDR3 length equals 18 residues. In DNA, the CDR3 is TGTGCCAGCAGAGAAGGACAGTCACTTAGCTCTGGGGCCAACGTCCTGACTTTC. It yields the protein CASREGQSLSSGANVLTF.

The chain joins TRBV4-2 to TRBJ2-1, with 10 nucleotides matching TRBD2. The V gene end was trimmed by 3 bases and the J gene end by 4 bases; junction bases not matched to a gene: 6. CDR3 size: 16 residues. In germline, CDR1 is LGHNA, CDR2 YNFKEQ. The CDR3 loop reads CASSQEASGSYNEQFF. CDR3 nucleotides: TGTGCCAGCAGCCAGGAAGCTAGCGGGAGTTACAATGAGCAGTTCTTC.

This clone occurred once. The genes are TRBV15 and TRBJ2-5; 7 bases match TRBD2. Germline V lookup: CDR1 LNHNV, CDR2 YYDKDF (reference sequence). This CDR3 comprises 17 residues. The V gene end was trimmed by 0 bases and the J gene end by 5 bases; junction bases not matched to a gene: 12. The CDR3 nucleotides are TGTGCCACCAGCAGAGATGGGGTCGCGGGAGTACAGGAGACCCAGTACTTC. Translation gives CATSRDGVAGVQETQYF.

The chain joins TRBV6-5 to TRBJ2-1; 8 nucleotides match TRBD1. Germline V lookup: CDR1 MNHEY, CDR2 SVGAGI. CDR3 size: 13 residues. This chain's CDR3 is CGSGGPKYNEQFF. The CDR3 DNA is TGTGGCTCAGGGGGCCCCAAGTACAATGAGCAGTTCTTC.

The chain couples TRBV10-3 to TRBJ2-1; 8 positions match TRBD2. CDR1 is ENHRY and CDR2 is SYGVKD in the germline V gene. This CDR3 is 19 amino acids long. V was pared by 7 bases and J by 9 bases, with 26 bases of the junction left unmatched. Written as DNA, the CDR3 is TGTGCCATCATGTCAGCCGCCGGGACTCGCGGGGGGCGGGGGGTTGAGCAGTTCTTC. Amino acids: CAIMSAAGTRGGRGVEQFF.

This clone turned up a few times. The rearrangement joins TRBV30 to TRBJ1-5; 7 bases match TRBD1. Losses at the gene ends were 2 bases for V and 2 bases for J; bases not matched to a gene: 9. Germline CDR1 and CDR2: GTSNPN and SVGIG (reference sequence). This CDR3 has 16 amino acids. The CDR3 DNA reads as TGTGCCTGGAGTAATCGACAGGGTATCGGCAATCAGCCCCAGCATTTT. Translating gives CAWSNRQGIGNQPQHF.

The chain combines TRBV19 with TRBJ2-1; weak D call: TRBD2 (5 bases). Germline CDR1 is LNHDA and CDR2 is SQIVND (reference sequence). V lost 1 base to trimming and J lost 0 bases, with 13 bases between them. CDR3 length: 17 residues. CDR3 sequence reads: CASSIVPQRTSYNEQFF. The CDR3 region has the DNA TGTGCCAGTAGTATAGTCCCCCAGCGGACCTCCTACAATGAGCAGTTCTTC.

The sample holds a few counts of this clone. CDR3 sequence: CASSLDGARYGYTF. The DNA of the CDR3 is TGCGCCAGCAGCTTGGATGGGGCGAGGTATGGCTACACCTTC. V gene TRBV5-1 combines with J gene TRBJ1-2, with D perhaps TRBD1 (5 bases). The CDR3 has 14 amino acids. V shed 0 bases and J shed 5 bases, with 11 bases lying between them. Germline V gene lookup returns CDR1 SGHRS and CDR2 YFSETQ. Filled out from reference TRBV5-1 and TRBJ1-2, the complete variable domain reads KAGVTQTPRYLIKTRGQQVTLSCSPISGHRSVSWYQQTPGQGLQFLFEYFSETQRNKGNFPGRFSGRQFSNSRSEMNVSTLELGDSALYLCASSLDGARYGYTFGSGTRLTVV.

This chain connects TRBV11-3 to TRBJ2-5; 8 nucleotides agree with TRBD2. Germline lookup yields CDR1 SGHNT and CDR2 YENEEA. CDR3 length: 16 amino acids. Trimming removed 5 bases from V and 4 bases from J; junction bases left unmatched: 12. The CDR3 sequence: CASSIGRGTRRETQYF. Here the CDR3 DNA reads TGTGCCAGCAGCATCGGGAGGGGGACTCGACGAGAGACCCAGTACTTC. Complete variable domain (other parts from reference TRBV11-3 and TRBJ2-5): EAGVVQSPRYKIIEKKQPVAFWCNPISGHNTLYWYLQNLGQGPELLIRYENEEAVDDSQLPKDRFSAERLKGVDSTLKIQPAELGDSAVYLCASSIGRGTRRETQYFGPGTRLLVL.

V and J are TRBV25-1 and TRBJ1-1; 8 bases are shared with TRBD1. The trim removed 6 bases at V and 7 bases at J, leaving 4 bases unmatched. This CDR3 contains 12 residues. Germline V gene lookup returns CDR1 MGHDK and CDR2 SYGVNS. CDR3 residues: CASSGGTGEAFF. CDR3 nucleotides: TGTGCCAGCAGCGGGGGGACAGGTGAAGCTTTCTTT. The whole variable domain, remainder taken from reference TRBV25-1 and TRBJ1-1, is EADIYQTPRYLVIGTGKKITLECSQTMGHDKMYWYQQDPGMELHLIHYSYGVNSTEKGDLSSESTVSRIRTEHFPLTLESARPSHTSQYLCASSGGTGEAFFGQGTRLTVV.

The rearrangement joins TRBV7-8 to TRBJ1-2, with 8 bases lining up with TRBD1. This CDR3 region has 13 residues. Germline loops: CDR1 SGHVS, CDR2 FQNEAQ. V shed 0 bases, J shed 10 bases, and the junction held 4 bases outside the gene matches. The CDR3 is CASSLADREVYTF. The CDR3, as DNA: TGTGCCAGCAGCTTAGCGGACAGGGAAGTCTACACCTTC.

CDR3 DNA sequence: TGTGCCAGCAGCCCGGGAAAGTTCCGCATGAACACTGAAGCTTTCTTT. This encodes CASSPGKFRMNTEAFF. The rearrangement joins TRBV5-8 to TRBJ1-1, with D hard to call. The CDR3 spans 16 residues. V gave up 4 bases and J gave up 0 bases, with 16 bases separating them. CDR1 and CDR2 from the germline V gene are SGHTS and YDEGEE.

The chain recombines TRBV9 with TRBJ2-5; tentative D call: TRBD2 (6 bases). Trimming took off 4 bases at V and 4 bases at J, with 17 bases between the two ends. Germline V CDR1 and CDR2: SGDLS, YYNGEE. This CDR3 has 15 amino acids. The CDR3 spells CASSLAGGERETQYF. The CDR3 nucleotides are TGTGCCAGCAGCCTCGCGGGCGGGGAAAGAGAGACCCAGTACTTC.

The V call is TRBV11-2, the J call TRBJ2-7; 8 bases map to TRBD1. This CDR3 comprises 15 residues. Per germline, CDR1 SGHAT and CDR2 FQNNGV. The ends lost 2 bases at V and 1 base at J; junction bases unmatched: 4. For the CDR3, the DNA is TGTGCCAGCAGCTTACCGGGACAGGAGTCCTACGAGCAGTACTTC. Protein: CASSLPGQESYEQYF.

The gene calls are TRBV21-1 and TRBJ2-5; the DNA was not used to check the table's D call, TRBD2. TRBV21-1 is noted as a pseudogene. The CDR3 extends over 14 amino acids. Written as DNA, the CDR3 is TGTGCCAGCAGCTCTGGTGGAGCGCAAGAGACCCAGTACTTC. Translation gives CASSSGGAQETQYF.